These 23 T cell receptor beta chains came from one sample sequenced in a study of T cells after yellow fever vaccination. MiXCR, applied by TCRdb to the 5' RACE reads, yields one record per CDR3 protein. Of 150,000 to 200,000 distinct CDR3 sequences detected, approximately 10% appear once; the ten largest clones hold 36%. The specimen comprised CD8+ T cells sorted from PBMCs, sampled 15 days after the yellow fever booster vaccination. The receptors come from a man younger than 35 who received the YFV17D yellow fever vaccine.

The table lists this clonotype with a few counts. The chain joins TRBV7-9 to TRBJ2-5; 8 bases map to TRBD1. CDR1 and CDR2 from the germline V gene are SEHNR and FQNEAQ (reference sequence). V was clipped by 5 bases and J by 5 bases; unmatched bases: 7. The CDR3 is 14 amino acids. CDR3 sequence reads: CASSTDRGWETQYF. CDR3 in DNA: TGTGCCAGCAGCACAGACAGGGGCTGGGAGACCCAGTACTTC.

This CDR3 is CSARLGDQPQHF. The CDR3 DNA is TGCAGTGCTAGATTGGGGGATCAGCCCCAGCATTTT. This sequence joins TRBV20-1 and TRBJ1-5; weak D call: TRBD1 (5 bases). CDR1 DFQATT and CDR2 SNEGSKA come from the germline V gene (reference sequence). V lost 2 bases and J 5 bases, leaving 7 bases between the germline ends. This CDR3 is built from 12 residues.

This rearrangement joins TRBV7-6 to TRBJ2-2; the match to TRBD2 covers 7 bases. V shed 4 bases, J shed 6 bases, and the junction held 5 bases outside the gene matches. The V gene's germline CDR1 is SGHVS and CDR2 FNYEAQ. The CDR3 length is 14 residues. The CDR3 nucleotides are TGTGCCAGCAGCTCCGGGACTACAGCCGGGGAGCTGTTTTTT. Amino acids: CASSSGTTAGELFF.

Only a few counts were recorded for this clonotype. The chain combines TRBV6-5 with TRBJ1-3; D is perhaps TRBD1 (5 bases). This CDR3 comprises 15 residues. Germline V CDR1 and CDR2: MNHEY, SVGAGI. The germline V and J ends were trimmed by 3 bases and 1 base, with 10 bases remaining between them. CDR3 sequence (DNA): TGTGCCAGCAGTTATTCGAGGGGTTCTGGAAACACCATATATTTT. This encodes CASSYSRGSGNTIYF.

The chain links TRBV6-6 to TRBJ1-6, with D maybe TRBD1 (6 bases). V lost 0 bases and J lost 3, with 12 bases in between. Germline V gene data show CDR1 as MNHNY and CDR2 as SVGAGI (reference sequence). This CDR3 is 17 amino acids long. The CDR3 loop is CASSYSGGQDYNSPLHF. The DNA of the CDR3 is TGTGCCAGCAGTTACTCGGGGGGGCAGGACTATAATTCACCCCTCCACTTT.

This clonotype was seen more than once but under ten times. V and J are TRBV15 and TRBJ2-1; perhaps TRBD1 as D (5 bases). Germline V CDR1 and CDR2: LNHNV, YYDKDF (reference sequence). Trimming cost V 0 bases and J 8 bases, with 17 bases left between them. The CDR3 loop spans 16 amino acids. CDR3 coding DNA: TGTGCCACCAGCAGAGACCGGGCAGTGGGGCGGTATGAGCAGTTCTTC. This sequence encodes CATSRDRAVGRYEQFF.

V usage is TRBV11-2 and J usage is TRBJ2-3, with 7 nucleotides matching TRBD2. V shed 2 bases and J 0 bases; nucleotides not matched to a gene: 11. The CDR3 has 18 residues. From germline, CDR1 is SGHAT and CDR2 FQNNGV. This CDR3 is CASSLFGFSGLSTDTQYF. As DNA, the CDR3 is TGTGCCAGCAGCTTATTCGGGTTTAGCGGGCTTAGCACAGATACGCAGTATTTT.

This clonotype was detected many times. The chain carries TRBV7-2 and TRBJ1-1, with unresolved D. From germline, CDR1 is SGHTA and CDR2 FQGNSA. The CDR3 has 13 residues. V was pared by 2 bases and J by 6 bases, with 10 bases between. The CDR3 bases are TGTGCCAGCAGCTTAATGGGTTATGCTGAAGCTTTCTTT. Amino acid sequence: CASSLMGYAEAFF.

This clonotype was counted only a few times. The chain's CDR3 is CASSRGLVAEQFF. In DNA form, the CDR3 reads TGTGCCAGCAGCCGGGGACTAGTGGCTGAGCAGTTCTTC. The V and J genes are TRBV5-4 and TRBJ2-1; TRBD2 matches 8 bases. V shed 4 bases and J 9 bases; nucleotides not matched to a gene: 6. The V gene's germline CDR1 is SGHNT and CDR2 YYREEE (reference sequence). CDR3 length: 13 amino acids.

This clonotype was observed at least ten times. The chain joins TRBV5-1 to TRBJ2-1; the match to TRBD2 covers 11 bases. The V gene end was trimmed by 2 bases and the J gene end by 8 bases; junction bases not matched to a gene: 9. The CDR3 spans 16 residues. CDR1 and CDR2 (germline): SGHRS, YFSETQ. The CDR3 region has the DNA TGCGCCAGCAGCTTCTCGACTAGCGGGGTTGACTATGAGCAGTTCTTC. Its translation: CASSFSTSGVDYEQFF. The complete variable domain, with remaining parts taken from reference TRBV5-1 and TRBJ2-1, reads KAGVTQTPRYLIKTRGQQVTLSCSPISGHRSVSWYQQTPGQGLQFLFEYFSETQRNKGNFPGRFSGRQFSNSRSEMNVSTLELGDSALYLCASSFSTSGVDYEQFFGPGTRLTVL.

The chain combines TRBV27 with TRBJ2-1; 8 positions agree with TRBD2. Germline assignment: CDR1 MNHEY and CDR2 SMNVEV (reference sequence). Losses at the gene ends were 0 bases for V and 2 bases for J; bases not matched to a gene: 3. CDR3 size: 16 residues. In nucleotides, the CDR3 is TGTGCCAGCAGTTTATCTAGCGGGGAAACCTACAATGAGCAGTTCTTC. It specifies CASSLSSGETYNEQFF.

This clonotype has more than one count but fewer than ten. In DNA, the CDR3 is TGTGCCAGCAGCCGCTACTCGCACAGGGGGCTATTTGATGGTTCCGGCGAGTCTGAAGCTTTCTTT. Amino acid sequence: CASSRYSHRGLFDGSGESEAFF. The rearrangement joins TRBV7-4 to TRBJ1-1; 9 nucleotides align to TRBD1. This CDR3 region has 22 residues. CDR1 is SGHVT, CDR2 SQSDAQ, per germline. V lost 5 bases and J lost 6; bases outside the gene matches: 31.

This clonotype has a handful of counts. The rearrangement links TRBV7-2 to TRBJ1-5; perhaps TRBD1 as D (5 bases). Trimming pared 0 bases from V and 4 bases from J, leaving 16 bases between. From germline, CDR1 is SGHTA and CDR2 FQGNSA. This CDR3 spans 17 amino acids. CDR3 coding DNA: TGTGCCAGCAGCTTAGCGGGAAGTCAGGGCTATAATCAGCCCCAGCATTTT. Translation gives CASSLAGSQGYNQPQHF. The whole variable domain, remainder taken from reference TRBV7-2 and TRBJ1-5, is GAGVSQSPSNKVTEKGKDVELRCDPISGHTALYWYRQSLGQGLEFLIYFQGNSAPDKSGLPSDRFSAERTGGSVSTLTIQRTQQEDSAVYLCASSLAGSQGYNQPQHFGDGTRLSIL.

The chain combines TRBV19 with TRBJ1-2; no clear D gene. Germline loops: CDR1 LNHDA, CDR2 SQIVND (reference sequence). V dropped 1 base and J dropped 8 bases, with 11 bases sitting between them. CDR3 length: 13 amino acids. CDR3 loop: CASSIGPASGYTF. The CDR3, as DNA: TGTGCCAGTAGTATAGGTCCGGCCTCGGGCTACACCTTC. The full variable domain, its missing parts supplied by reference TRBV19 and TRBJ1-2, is DGGITQSPKYLFRKEGQNVTLSCEQNLNHDAMYWYRQDPGQGLRLIYYSQIVNDFQKGDIAEGYSVSREKKESFPLTVTSAQKNPTAFYLCASSIGPASGYTFGSGTRLTVV.

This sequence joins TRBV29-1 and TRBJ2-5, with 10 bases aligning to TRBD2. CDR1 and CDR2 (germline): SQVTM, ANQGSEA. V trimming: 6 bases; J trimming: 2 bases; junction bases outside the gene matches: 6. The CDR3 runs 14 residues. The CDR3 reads CSVPWTSGQETQYF. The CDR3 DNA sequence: TGCAGCGTCCCCTGGACTAGCGGACAAGAGACCCAGTACTTC.

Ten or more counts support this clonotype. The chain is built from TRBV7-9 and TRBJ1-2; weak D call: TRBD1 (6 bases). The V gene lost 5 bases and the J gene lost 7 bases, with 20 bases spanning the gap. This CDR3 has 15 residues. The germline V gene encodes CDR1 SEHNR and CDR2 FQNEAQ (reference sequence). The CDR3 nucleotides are TGTGCCAGCAGCAAACAAGGGACACATCGTTTTGGCTACACCTTC. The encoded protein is CASSKQGTHRFGYTF. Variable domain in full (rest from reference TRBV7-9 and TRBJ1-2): DTGVSQNPRHKITKRGQNVTFRCDPISEHNRLYWYRQTLGQGPEFLTYFQNEAQLEKSRLLSDRFSAERPKGSFSTLEIQRTEQGDSAMYLCASSKQGTHRFGYTFGSGTRLTVV.

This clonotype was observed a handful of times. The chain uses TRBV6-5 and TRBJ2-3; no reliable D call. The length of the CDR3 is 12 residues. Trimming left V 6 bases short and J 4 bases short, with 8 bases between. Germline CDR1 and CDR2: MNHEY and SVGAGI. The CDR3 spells CASRVFPDTQYF. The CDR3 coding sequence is TGTGCCAGCAGGGTCTTCCCAGATACGCAGTATTTT.

The CDR3 protein is CASGLWTDNYGYTF. The DNA for the CDR3 is TGTGCTAGTGGTTTATGGACAGATAACTATGGCTACACCTTC. The chain recombines TRBV12-5 with TRBJ1-2; D may be TRBD1 (6 bases). The CDR3 totals 14 residues. CDR1 and CDR2 (germline): LGHNT, FRNRAP. V dropped 3 bases and J dropped 1 base, with 9 bases sitting between them. Full variable domain (outside the CDR3, taken from reference TRBV12-5 and TRBJ1-2): DARVTQTPRHKVTEMGQEVTMRCQPILGHNTVFWYRQTMMQGLELLAYFRNRAPLDDSGMPKDRFSAEMPDATLATLKIQPSEPRDSAVYFCASGLWTDNYGYTFGSGTRLTVV.

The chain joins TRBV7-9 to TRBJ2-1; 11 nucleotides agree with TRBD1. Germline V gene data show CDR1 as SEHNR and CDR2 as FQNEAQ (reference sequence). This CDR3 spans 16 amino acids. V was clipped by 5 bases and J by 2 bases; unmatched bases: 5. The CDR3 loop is CASSDRDRGTYNEQFF. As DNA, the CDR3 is TGTGCCAGCAGCGACCGGGACAGGGGGACCTACAATGAGCAGTTCTTC.

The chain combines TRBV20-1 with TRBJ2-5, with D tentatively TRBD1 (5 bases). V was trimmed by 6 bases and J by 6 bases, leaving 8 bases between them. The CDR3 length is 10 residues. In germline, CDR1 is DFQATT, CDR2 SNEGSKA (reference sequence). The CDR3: CSAAGKTQYF. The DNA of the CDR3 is TGCAGTGCGGCAGGGAAGACCCAGTACTTC.

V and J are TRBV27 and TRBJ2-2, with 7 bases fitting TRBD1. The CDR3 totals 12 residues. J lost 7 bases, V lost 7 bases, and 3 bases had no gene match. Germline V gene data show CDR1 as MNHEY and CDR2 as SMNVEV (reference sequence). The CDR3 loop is CASTQGVGELFF. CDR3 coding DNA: TGTGCCAGCACCCAGGGGGTCGGGGAGCTGTTTTTT.

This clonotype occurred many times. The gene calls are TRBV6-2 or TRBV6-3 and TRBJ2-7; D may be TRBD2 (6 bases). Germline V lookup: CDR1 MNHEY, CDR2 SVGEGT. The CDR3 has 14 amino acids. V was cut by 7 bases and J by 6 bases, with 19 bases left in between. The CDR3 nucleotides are TGTGCCAGCACCATCAGCCCGGAGGGGTCCGAGCAGTACTTC. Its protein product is CASTISPEGSEQYF.

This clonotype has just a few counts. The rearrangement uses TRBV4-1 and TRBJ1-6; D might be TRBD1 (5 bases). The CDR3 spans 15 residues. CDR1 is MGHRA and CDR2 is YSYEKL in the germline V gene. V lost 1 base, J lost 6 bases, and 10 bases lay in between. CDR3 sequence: CASSQVGTGNSPLHF. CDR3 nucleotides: TGCGCCAGCAGCCAAGTTGGGACGGGTAATTCACCCCTCCACTTT.